A selection of T cell receptor beta chains follows, all from one sample in a study of CD8 T cells in Susac syndrome. TCRdb recomputed calls from the immunoSEQ multiplex PCR reads with MiXCR, one row per CDR3 protein. The sample includes roughly 120,000 distinct CDR3 sequences, more than 85% seen only once; the top ten take just under 0.095%. Sequencing input: CD4+ T cells from PBMCs. Source of these receptors: a human donor with multiple sclerosis. CDR3s include the opening cysteine and the closing phenylalanine or tryptophan. Each record gives: V gene, J gene, clone size, D gene, CDR3 DNA, CDR3 protein. D genes are given only for firm matches. Not all rows give a size; the values are once, few, many and, for expanded clones, a class.

V gene: TRBV5-1
J gene: TRBJ2-1
clone size: .
D gene: .
CDR3 DNA: TGCGCCAGCAACAGGGAGGTTGGAAATGAGCAGTTCTTC
CDR3 protein: CASNREVGNEQFF

V gene: TRBV3-1
J gene: TRBJ1-2
clone size: .
D gene: .
CDR3 DNA: TGTGCCAGCAGCCAAGAGGGGAACTATGGCTACACCTTC
CDR3 protein: CASSQEGNYGYTF

V gene: TRBV4-2
J gene: TRBJ2-7
clone size: .
D gene: TRBD2
CDR3 DNA: TGTGCCAGCAGCCAAGGGGCGGGGGGCACCACCTACGAGCAGTACTTC
CDR3 protein: CASSQGAGGTTYEQYF

V gene: TRBV5-4
J gene: TRBJ1-4
clone size: .
D gene: .
CDR3 DNA: TGTGCCAGCAGCTTGGAGCAGGGAGCGGGTGAAAAACTGTTTTTT
CDR3 protein: CASSLEQGAGEKLFF

V gene: TRBV28
J gene: TRBJ1-5
clone size: .
D gene: .
CDR3 DNA: TGTGCCAGCAGTTTCCGGGGAAAAACAGCCCGCGGGGGTAGCAATCAGCCCCAGCATTTT
CDR3 protein: CASSFRGKTARGGSNQPQHF

V gene: TRBV9
J gene: TRBJ2-6
clone size: .
D gene: .
CDR3 DNA: TGTGCCAGCAGCGCCCGACAGGCCTCTGGGGCCAACGTCCTGACTTTC
CDR3 protein: CASSARQASGANVLTF

V gene: TRBV11-2
J gene: TRBJ2-7
clone size: .
D gene: .
CDR3 DNA: TGTGCCAGCAGCTTAGTGGCAGGGGCCTTTTCCGAGCAGTACTTC
CDR3 protein: CASSLVAGAFSEQYF

V gene: TRBV5-1
J gene: TRBJ2-2
clone size: .
D gene: TRBD1
CDR3 DNA: TGCGCCAGCAGCCTACGACAGGGTTTCACCGGGGAGCTGTTTTTT
CDR3 protein: CASSLRQGFTGELFF

V gene: TRBV12-3/TRBV12-4
J gene: TRBJ2-7
clone size: once
D gene: .
CDR3 DNA: TGTGCCAGCAGTCCCTCGACAATTCTCTCCTACGAGCAGTACTTC
CDR3 protein: CASSPSTILSYEQYF

V gene: TRBV3-1
J gene: TRBJ2-5
clone size: .
D gene: TRBD2
CDR3 DNA: TGTGCCAGCCCCCCGGGGCTAGCGGGGGGCCAAGAGACCCAGTACTTC
CDR3 protein: CASPPGLAGGQETQYF

V gene: TRBV5-4
J gene: TRBJ1-1
clone size: .
D gene: .
CDR3 DNA: TGTGCCAGCAGCTTGGCGGGAGAAACTGAAGCTTTCTTT
CDR3 protein: CASSLAGETEAFF

V gene: TRBV30
J gene: TRBJ1-2
clone size: .
D gene: .
CDR3 DNA: TGTGCCTGGAGTGTCCAGGGGTATGGCTACACCTTC
CDR3 protein: CAWSVQGYGYTF

V gene: TRBV5-1
J gene: TRBJ2-1
clone size: .
D gene: TRBD2
CDR3 DNA: TGCGCCAGCAGTACCGGGACTACCAATGAGCAGTTCTTC
CDR3 protein: CASSTGTTNEQFF

V gene: TRBV4-2
J gene: TRBJ1-1
clone size: .
D gene: .
CDR3 DNA: TGTGCCAGCAGCTCGGTTGGGGGAGGCACTGAAGCTTTCTTT
CDR3 protein: CASSSVGGGTEAFF

V gene: TRBV6-5
J gene: TRBJ2-2
clone size: .
D gene: .
CDR3 DNA: TGTGCCAGCAGTTACTCGACCCGCGGACGGTTCGGGGAGCTGTTTTTT
CDR3 protein: CASSYSTRGRFGELFF

V gene: TRBV18
J gene: TRBJ2-5
clone size: .
D gene: TRBD2
CDR3 DNA: TGTGCCAGCTCACCCCGGACTAGCGGGGGGATGCGGGAGACCCAGTACTTC
CDR3 protein: CASSPRTSGGMRETQYF

V gene: TRBV14
J gene: TRBJ1-1
clone size: .
D gene: .
CDR3 DNA: TGTGCCAGCAGCCAACAGGGGAACCACGAAGCTTTCTTT
CDR3 protein: CASSQQGNHEAFF

V gene: TRBV15
J gene: TRBJ2-7
clone size: .
D gene: TRBD1
CDR3 DNA: TGTGCCCCACAACAGAAAAATACACAGGGGATGGGAATTCGCTACGAGCAGTACTTC
CDR3 protein: CAPQQKNTQGMGIRYEQYF

V gene: TRBV30
J gene: TRBJ1-2
clone size: .
D gene: TRBD1
CDR3 DNA: TGTGCCTGGAGGCCGTGGGACAGGGAGTATGGCTACACCTTC
CDR3 protein: CAWRPWDREYGYTF

V gene: TRBV2
J gene: TRBJ1-2
clone size: .
D gene: .
CDR3 DNA: TGTGCCAGCAATATAGGACAGAACTATGGCTACACCTTC
CDR3 protein: CASNIGQNYGYTF

V gene: TRBV19
J gene: TRBJ2-2
clone size: .
D gene: .
CDR3 DNA: TGTGCCAGTACCACTCCTGGGGCGACCACCGGGGAGCTGTTTTTT
CDR3 protein: CASTTPGATTGELFF

V gene: TRBV15
J gene: TRBJ2-2
clone size: once
D gene: .
CDR3 DNA: TGTGCCACCAGCAGAGTGCGGAGCGGGGAGCTGTTTTTT
CDR3 protein: CATSRVRSGELFF

V gene: TRBV7-2
J gene: TRBJ1-6
clone size: .
D gene: .
CDR3 DNA: TGTGCCAGCAGTCCTAAACAGGGTATAGATTCACCCCTCCACTTT
CDR3 protein: CASSPKQGIDSPLHF

V gene: TRBV4-3
J gene: TRBJ2-1
clone size: .
D gene: TRBD1
CDR3 DNA: TGCGCCAGCAGCCAAATGACAGGGGCGGGTGAGCAGTTCTTC
CDR3 protein: CASSQMTGAGEQFF

V gene: TRBV3-1
J gene: TRBJ2-7
clone size: once
D gene: .
CDR3 DNA: TGTGCCAGCAGCCATACCGGGACACCTTACGAGCAGTACTTC
CDR3 protein: CASSHTGTPYEQYF

V gene: TRBV7-9
J gene: TRBJ1-2
clone size: .
D gene: TRBD1
CDR3 DNA: TGTGCCAGCAGCTCCAGGGGGCGAGGCTACACCTTC
CDR3 protein: CASSSRGRGYTF

V gene: TRBV4-2
J gene: TRBJ2-1
clone size: once
D gene: TRBD2
CDR3 DNA: TGTGCCAGCAGCCGATTCCTCCCCTCACGCGGGACTAGCGGGGGGGCTTCCTACAATGAGCAGTTCTTC
CDR3 protein: CASSRFLPSRGTSGGASYNEQFF

V gene: TRBV6-2/TRBV6-3
J gene: TRBJ2-3
clone size: once
D gene: TRBD1
CDR3 DNA: TGTGCCAGCAGTGACCGGGACAGGGTTGTAGATACGCAGTATTTT
CDR3 protein: CASSDRDRVVDTQYF

V gene: TRBV3-1
J gene: TRBJ2-3
clone size: .
D gene: .
CDR3 DNA: TGTGCCAGCAGCCCCTTCAGGGGGGCGGGGACAGATACGCAGTATTTT
CDR3 protein: CASSPFRGAGTDTQYF

V gene: TRBV30
J gene: TRBJ2-5
clone size: .
D gene: TRBD1
CDR3 DNA: TGTGCCTGGAGCCGACAGGGAGAGACCCAGTACTTC
CDR3 protein: CAWSRQGETQYF

V gene: TRBV19
J gene: TRBJ1-5
clone size: .
D gene: .
CDR3 DNA: TGTGCCAGTACCACTCATGGGGGTCAGCCCCAGCATTTT
CDR3 protein: CASTTHGGQPQHF

V gene: TRBV5-1
J gene: TRBJ2-5
clone size: .
D gene: .
CDR3 DNA: TGCGCCAGCAGCTTTGGTCGGGCGGCAGTTCAAGAGACCCAGTACTTC
CDR3 protein: CASSFGRAAVQETQYF

V gene: TRBV15
J gene: TRBJ1-3
clone size: .
D gene: .
CDR3 DNA: TGTGCCACCAGCAGAGATGGCCGGAGCTCTGGAAACACCATATATTTT
CDR3 protein: CATSRDGRSSGNTIYF

V gene: TRBV6-2/TRBV6-3
J gene: TRBJ2-3
clone size: .
D gene: .
CDR3 DNA: TGTGCCAACAGTACCGGAGTATTAGTGACAGATACGCAGTATTTT
CDR3 protein: CANSTGVLVTDTQYF

V gene: TRBV19
J gene: TRBJ2-5
clone size: .
D gene: .
CDR3 DNA: TGTGCCAGTAGTCCCGGGGCCAAAGGGACCCAGTACTTC
CDR3 protein: CASSPGAKGTQYF

V gene: TRBV7-3
J gene: TRBJ2-1
clone size: .
D gene: TRBD2
CDR3 DNA: TGTGCCAGCAGCTTGAGCGGCGGGGGGAACAATGAGCAGTTCTTC
CDR3 protein: CASSLSGGGNNEQFF

V gene: TRBV5-1
J gene: TRBJ1-1
clone size: .
D gene: .
CDR3 DNA: TGCGCCAGCAGCAAAAGCAGGAGGAACACTGAAGCTTTCTTT
CDR3 protein: CASSKSRRNTEAFF